The T cell receptor (beta chain) under discussion was sequenced for a study of cytomegalovirus exposure and HLA in healthy donors. Study-wide results and caveats: The study put roughly 160 TCR beta chains on its list as cytomegalovirus-associated. Earlier analysis yielded a pattern in which most TCR beta V segments were productive about 87% or about 30% of the time.

Every donor was a healthy person donating bone marrow. The germline V gene has CDR1 SGHTA and CDR2 FQGNSA. With 1 base removed from V and 7 bases from J, the gap between germline ends came to 10 bases. CDR3 size: 14 residues. This clone occurred a few times. Its target is unknown. PCR primers comprised 60 Vbeta and 13 Jbeta primers. The table came from immunoSEQ multiplex PCR; TCRdb's copy has only in-frame clones and leaves some out. The table has about 97,000 clones, 65% to 85% seen once. The rearrangement links TRBV7-2 to TRBJ1-4, with D perhaps matching TRBD1 (5 bases). The source material was PBMCs. The TCR originated in a man aged 50 to 59 in good health and CMV-seronegative. CDR3 loop: CASSLGQGGEKLFF. Here the CDR3 DNA reads TGTGCCAGCAGCTTAGGGCAGGGAGGTGAAAAACTGTTTTTT. Full variable domain (outside the CDR3, taken from reference TRBV7-2 and TRBJ1-4): GAGVSQSPSNKVTEKGKDVELRCDPISGHTALYWYRQSLGQGLEFLIYFQGNSAPDKSGLPSDRFSAERTGGSVSTLTIQRTQQEDSAVYLCASSLGQGGEKLFFGSGTQLSVL.